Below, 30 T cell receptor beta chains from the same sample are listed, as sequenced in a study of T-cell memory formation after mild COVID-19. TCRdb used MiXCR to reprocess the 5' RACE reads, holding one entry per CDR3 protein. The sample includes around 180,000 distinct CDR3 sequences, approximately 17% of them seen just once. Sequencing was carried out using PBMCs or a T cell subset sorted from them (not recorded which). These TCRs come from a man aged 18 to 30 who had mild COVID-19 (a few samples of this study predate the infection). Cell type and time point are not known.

In DNA, the CDR3 is TGTGCCAGCTCACGGATTCCGAGCTCCTACAATGAGCAGTTCTTC. Translating gives CASSRIPSSYNEQFF. The gene calls are TRBV18 and TRBJ2-1; D ambiguous. Trimming pared 4 bases from V and 0 bases from J, leaving 10 bases between. The germline gives CDR1 KGHSH, CDR2 LQKENI. CDR3 size: 15 residues.

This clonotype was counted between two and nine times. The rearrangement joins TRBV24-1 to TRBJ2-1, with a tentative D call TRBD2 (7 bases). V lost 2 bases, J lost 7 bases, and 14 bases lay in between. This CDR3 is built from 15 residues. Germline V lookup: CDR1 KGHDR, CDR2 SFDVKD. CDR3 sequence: CATSDSRGAGNEQFF. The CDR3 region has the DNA TGTGCCACCAGTGATTCCCGGGGGGCCGGAAATGAGCAGTTCTTC.

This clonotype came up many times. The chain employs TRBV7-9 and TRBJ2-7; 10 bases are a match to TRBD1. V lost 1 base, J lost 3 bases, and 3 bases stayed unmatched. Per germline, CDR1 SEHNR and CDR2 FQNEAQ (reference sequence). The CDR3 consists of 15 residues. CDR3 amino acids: CASSLGGTGDYEQYV. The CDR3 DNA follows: TGTGCCAGCAGCTTAGGAGGGACAGGGGACTACGAGCAGTACGTC.

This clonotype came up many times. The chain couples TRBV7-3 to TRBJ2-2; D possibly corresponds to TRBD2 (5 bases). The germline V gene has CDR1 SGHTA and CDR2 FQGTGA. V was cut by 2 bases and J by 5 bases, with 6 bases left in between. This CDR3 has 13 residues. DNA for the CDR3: TGTGCCAGCAGCTTAGGGAGTACCGGGGAGCTGTTTTTT. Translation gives CASSLGSTGELFF.

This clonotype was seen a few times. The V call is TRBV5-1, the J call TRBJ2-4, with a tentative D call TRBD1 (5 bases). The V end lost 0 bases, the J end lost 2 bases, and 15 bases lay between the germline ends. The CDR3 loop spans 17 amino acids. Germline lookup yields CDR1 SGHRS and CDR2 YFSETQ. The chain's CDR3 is CASSLAESGLTKNIQYF. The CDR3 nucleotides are TGCGCCAGCAGCTTGGCTGAGTCAGGGTTGACCAAAAACATTCAGTACTTC.

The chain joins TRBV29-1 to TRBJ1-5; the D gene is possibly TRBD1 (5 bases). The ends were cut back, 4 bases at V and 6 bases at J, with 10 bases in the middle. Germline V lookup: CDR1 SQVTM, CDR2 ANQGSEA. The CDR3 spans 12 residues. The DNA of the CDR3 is TGCAGCGTTGGAGGGGTCGGTCAGCCCCAGCATTTT. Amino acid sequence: CSVGGVGQPQHF.

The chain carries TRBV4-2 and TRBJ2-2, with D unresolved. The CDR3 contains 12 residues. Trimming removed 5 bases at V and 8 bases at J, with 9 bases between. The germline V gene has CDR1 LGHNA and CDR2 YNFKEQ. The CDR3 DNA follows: TGTGCCAGCAGCGTAAGCCTGGGGGAGCTGTTTTTT. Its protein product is CASSVSLGELFF.

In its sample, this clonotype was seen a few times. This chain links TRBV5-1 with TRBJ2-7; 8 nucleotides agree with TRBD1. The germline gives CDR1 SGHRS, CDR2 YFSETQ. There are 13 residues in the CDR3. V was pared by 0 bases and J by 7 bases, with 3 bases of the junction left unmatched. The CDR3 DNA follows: TGCGCCAGCAGCTTGGGGGACAGGTCGGAGCAGTACTTC. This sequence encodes CASSLGDRSEQYF.

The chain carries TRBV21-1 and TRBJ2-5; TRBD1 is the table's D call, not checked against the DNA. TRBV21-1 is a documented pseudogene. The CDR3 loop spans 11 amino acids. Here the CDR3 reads CAGGQGETQYF. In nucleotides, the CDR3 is TGTGCCGGGGGACAGGGGGAGACCCAGTACTTC.

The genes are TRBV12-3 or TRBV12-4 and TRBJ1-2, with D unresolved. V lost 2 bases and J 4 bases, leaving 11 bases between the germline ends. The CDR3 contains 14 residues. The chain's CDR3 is CASSLMDPSYGYTF. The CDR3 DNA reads TGTGCCAGCAGTTTAATGGACCCAAGCTATGGCTACACCTTC.

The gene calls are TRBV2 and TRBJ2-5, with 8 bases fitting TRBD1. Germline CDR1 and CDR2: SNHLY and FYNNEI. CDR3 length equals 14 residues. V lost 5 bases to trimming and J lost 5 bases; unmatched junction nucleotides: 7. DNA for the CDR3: TGTGCCAGCAGTCGACAGGGGAAATCCGAGACCCAGTACTTC. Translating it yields CASSRQGKSETQYF.

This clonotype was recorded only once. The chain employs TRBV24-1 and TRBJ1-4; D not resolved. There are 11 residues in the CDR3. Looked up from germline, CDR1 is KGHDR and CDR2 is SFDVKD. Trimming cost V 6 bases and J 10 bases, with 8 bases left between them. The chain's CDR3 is CATSKSGKLFF. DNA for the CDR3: TGTGCCACCAGTAAGAGCGGAAAACTGTTTTTT.

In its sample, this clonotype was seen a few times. The chain's CDR3 is CSAPGGAGETQYF. In DNA, the CDR3 is TGCAGTGCTCCCGGGGGGGCGGGGGAGACCCAGTACTTC. This chain joins TRBV20-1 and TRBJ2-5; 8 bases fit TRBD2. The germline V gene has CDR1 DFQATT and CDR2 SNEGSKA (reference sequence). This CDR3 has 13 residues. Trimming at V came to 5 bases and at J to 5 bases, leaving 7 bases not matched to a gene.

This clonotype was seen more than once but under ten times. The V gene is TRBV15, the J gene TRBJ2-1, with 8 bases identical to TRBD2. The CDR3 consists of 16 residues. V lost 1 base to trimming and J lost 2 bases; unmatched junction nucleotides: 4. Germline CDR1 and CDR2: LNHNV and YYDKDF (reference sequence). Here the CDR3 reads CATSRVIGGAYNEQFF. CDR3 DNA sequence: TGTGCCACCAGCAGAGTTATCGGGGGGGCCTACAATGAGCAGTTCTTC.

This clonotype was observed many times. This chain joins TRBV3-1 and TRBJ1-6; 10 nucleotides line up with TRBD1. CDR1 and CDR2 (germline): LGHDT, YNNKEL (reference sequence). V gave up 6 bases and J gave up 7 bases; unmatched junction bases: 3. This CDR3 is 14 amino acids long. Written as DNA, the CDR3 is TGTGCCAGCAGTCGGACAGGGGGGAATTCACCCCTCCACTTT. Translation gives CASSRTGGNSPLHF.

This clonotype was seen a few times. The CDR3 bases are TGCGCCAGCAGCGCTGCCAGGGAACAAGAGACCCAGTACTTC. Protein: CASSAAREQETQYF. This rearrangement joins TRBV5-1 to TRBJ2-5; tentative D call: TRBD1 (5 bases). V was clipped by 4 bases and J by 2 bases, with 12 bases between them. The germline V gene has CDR1 SGHRS and CDR2 YFSETQ. This CDR3 has 14 amino acids.

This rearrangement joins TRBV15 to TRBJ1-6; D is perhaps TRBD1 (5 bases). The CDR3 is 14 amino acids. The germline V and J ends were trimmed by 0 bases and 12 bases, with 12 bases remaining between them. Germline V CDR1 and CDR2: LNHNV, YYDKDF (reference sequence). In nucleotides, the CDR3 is TGTGCCACCAGCAGAGATCTGGCGGGGCGACCCCTCCACTTT. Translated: CATSRDLAGRPLHF.

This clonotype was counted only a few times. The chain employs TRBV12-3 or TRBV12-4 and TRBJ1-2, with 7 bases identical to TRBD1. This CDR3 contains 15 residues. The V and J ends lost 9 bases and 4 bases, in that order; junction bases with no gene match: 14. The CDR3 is CASHRDSEAGYGYTF. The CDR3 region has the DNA TGTGCCAGTCACCGGGACAGTGAGGCGGGCTATGGCTACACCTTC.

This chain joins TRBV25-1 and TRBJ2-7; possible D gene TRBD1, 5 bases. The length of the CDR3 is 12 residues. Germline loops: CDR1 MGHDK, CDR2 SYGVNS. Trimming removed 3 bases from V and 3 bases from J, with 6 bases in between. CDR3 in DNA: TGTGCCAGCAGTGACAGGGTCTACGAGCAGTACTTC. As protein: CASSDRVYEQYF.

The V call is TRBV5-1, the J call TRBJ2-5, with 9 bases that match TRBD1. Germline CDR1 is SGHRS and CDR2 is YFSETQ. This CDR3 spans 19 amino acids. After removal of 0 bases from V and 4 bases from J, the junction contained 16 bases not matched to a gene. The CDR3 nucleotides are TGCGCCAGCAGCTTGGGGACCAGTCCCGGGACAGGGTTTATAGAGACCCAGTACTTC. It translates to CASSLGTSPGTGFIETQYF.

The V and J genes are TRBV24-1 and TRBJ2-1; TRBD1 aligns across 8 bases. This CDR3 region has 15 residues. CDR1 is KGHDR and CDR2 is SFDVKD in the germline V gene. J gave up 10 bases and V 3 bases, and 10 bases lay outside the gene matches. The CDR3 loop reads CATSDQGQGSGEQFF. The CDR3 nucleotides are TGTGCCACCAGTGATCAAGGACAGGGTTCAGGAGAGCAGTTCTTC.

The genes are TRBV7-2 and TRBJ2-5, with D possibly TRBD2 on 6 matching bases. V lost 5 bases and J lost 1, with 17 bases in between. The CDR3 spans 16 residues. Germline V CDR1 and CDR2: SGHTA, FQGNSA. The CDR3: CASSLSAGMGQETQYF. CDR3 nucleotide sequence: TGTGCCAGCAGCCTATCAGCGGGTATGGGCCAAGAGACCCAGTACTTC.

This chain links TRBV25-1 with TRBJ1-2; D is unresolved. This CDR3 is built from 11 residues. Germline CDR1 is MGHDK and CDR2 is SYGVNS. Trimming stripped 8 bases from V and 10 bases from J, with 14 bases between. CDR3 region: CASSRQAVYTF. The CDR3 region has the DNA TGTGCCAGCTCACGGCAGGCTGTCTACACCTTC.

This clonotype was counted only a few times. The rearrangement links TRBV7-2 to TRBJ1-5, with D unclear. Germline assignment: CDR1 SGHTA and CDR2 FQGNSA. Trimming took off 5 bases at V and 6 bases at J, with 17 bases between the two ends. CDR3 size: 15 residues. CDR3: CASSKDSNRGQPQHF. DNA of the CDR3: TGTGCCAGCAGCAAAGACTCAAACCGCGGTCAGCCCCAGCATTTT.

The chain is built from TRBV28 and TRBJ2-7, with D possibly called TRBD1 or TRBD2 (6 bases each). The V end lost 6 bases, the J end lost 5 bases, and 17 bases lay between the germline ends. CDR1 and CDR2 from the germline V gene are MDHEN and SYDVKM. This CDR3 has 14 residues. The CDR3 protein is CASSPGGGTHEQYV. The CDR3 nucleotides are TGTGCCAGCAGCCCCGGAGGGGGTACCCACGAGCAGTACGTC.

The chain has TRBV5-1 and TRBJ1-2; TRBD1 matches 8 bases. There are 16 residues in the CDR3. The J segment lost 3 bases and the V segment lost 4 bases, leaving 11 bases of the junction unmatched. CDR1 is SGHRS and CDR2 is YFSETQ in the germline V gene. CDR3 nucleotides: TGCGCCAGCAGCCGAGGGGCGGGACAGGCTGACTATGGCTACACCTTC. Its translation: CASSRGAGQADYGYTF.

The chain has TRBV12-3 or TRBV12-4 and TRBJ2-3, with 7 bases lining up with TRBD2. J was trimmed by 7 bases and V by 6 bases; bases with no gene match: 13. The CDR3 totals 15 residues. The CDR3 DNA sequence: TGTGCCAGCAGCTCATTCGGCGGGGGAATTTATACGCAGTATTTT. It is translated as CASSSFGGGIYTQYF.

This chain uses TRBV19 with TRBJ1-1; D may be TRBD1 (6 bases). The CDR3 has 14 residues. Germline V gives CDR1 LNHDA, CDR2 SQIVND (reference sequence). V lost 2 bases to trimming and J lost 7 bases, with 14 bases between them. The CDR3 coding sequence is TGTGCCAGTAGTATATCGGGGGCCGGCGATGAAGCTTTCTTT. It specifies CASSISGAGDEAFF.

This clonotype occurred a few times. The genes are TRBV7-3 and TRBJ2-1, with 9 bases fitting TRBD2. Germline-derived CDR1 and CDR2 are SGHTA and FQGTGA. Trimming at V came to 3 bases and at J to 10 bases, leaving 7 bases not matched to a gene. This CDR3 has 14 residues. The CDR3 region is CASSFKAGTSEQFF. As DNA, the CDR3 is TGTGCCAGCAGCTTCAAAGCCGGGACTAGCGAGCAGTTCTTC.

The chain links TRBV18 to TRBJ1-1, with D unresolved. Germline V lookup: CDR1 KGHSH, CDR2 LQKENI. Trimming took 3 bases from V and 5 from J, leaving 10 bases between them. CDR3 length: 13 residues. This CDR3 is CASSPSQVTEAFF. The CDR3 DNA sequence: TGTGCCAGCTCACCCTCTCAGGTGACTGAAGCTTTCTTT.